This record concerns one T cell receptor (beta chain) sequence. These data come from a study of shared clonotypes between healthy human individuals. As for the study in general: The study drew on a couple of women and three men aged 18 to 49 as donors.

Clones were sequenced by immunoSEQ multiplex PCR, and TCRdb holds only the in-frame ones, with some missing. The sample includes 2 million to 3 million clones, over 85% seen only once; the top ten take about 0.13%. The junction had 5 bases not matched to a gene; V was cut back by 0 bases and J by 6 bases. Germline V gene data show CDR1 as GTSNPN and CDR2 as SVGIG (reference sequence). This CDR3 is 14 amino acids long. The chain couples TRBV30 to TRBJ1-2; 9 nucleotides align to TRBD1. The TCR originated in a man between 18 and 29 years old in good health. The sequenced material came from naive CD4+ T cells sorted from blood. Documented subset: CD45RA+ positively selected. This CDR3 is CAWSVLDRGNGYTF. CDR3 bases: TGTGCCTGGAGTGTGTTGGACAGGGGAAATGGCTACACCTTC.